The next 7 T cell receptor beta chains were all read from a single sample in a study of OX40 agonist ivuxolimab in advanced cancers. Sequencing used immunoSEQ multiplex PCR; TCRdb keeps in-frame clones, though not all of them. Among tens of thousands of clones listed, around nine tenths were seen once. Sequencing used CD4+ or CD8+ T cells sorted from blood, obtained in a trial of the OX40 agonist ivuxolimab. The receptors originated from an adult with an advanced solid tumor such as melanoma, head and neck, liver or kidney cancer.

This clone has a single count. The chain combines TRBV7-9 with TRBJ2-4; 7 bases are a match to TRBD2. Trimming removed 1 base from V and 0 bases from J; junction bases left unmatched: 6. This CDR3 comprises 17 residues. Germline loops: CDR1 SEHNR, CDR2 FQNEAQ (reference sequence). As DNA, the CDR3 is TGTGCCAGCAGCTTAGGTACCCTAGCGGCAGCCAAAAACATTCAGTACTTC. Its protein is CASSLGTLAAAKNIQYF. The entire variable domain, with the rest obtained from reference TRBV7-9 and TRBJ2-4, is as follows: DTGVSQNPRHKITKRGQNVTFRCDPISEHNRLYWYRQTLGQGPEFLTYFQNEAQLEKSRLLSDRFSAERPKGSFSTLEIQRTEQGDSAMYLCASSLGTLAAAKNIQYFGAGTRLSVL.

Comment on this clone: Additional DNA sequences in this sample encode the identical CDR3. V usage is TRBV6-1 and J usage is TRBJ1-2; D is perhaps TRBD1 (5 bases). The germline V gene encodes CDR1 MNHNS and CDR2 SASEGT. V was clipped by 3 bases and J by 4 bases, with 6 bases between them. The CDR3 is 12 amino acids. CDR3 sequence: CASSEGLYGYTF. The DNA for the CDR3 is TGTGCCAGCAGTGAGGGGCTCTATGGCTACACCTTC.

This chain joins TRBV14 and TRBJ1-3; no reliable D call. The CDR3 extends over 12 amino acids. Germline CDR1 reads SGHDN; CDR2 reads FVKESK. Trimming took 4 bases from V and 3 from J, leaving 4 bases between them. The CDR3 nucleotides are TGTGCCAGCAGCCTCTATGGAAACACCATATATTTT. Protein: CASSLYGNTIYF. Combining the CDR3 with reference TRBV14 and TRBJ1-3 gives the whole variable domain EAGVTQFPSHSVIEKGQTVTLRCDPISGHDNLYWYRRVMGKEIKFLLHFVKESKQDESGMPNNRFLAERTGGTYSTLKVQPAELEDSGVYFCASSLYGNTIYFGEGSWLTVV.

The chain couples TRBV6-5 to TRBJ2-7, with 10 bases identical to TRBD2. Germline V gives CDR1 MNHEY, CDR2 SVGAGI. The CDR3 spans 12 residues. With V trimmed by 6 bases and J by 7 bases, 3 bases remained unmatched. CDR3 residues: CASRGGLAEQYF. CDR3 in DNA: TGTGCCAGCAGGGGGGGACTAGCGGAGCAGTACTTC.

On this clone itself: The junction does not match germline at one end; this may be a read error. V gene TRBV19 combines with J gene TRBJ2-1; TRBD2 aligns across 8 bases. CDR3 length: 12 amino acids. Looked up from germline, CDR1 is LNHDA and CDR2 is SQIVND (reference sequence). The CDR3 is CASSVLAGILVF. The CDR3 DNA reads TGTGCCAGTAGTGTCCTAGCGGGTATCTTAGTCTTC.

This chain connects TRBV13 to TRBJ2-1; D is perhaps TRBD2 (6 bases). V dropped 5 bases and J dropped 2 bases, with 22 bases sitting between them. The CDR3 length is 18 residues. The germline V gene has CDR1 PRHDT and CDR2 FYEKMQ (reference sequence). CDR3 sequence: CASSPAPSREWPYNEQFF. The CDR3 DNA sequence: TGTGCCAGCAGCCCCGCCCCTTCACGGGAGTGGCCCTACAATGAGCAGTTCTTC.

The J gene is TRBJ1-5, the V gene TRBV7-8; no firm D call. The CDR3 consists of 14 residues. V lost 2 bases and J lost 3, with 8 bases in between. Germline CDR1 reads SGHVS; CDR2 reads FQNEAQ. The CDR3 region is CASSLSGLNQPQHF. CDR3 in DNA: TGTGCCAGCAGCTTATCCGGCCTCAATCAGCCCCAGCATTTT.